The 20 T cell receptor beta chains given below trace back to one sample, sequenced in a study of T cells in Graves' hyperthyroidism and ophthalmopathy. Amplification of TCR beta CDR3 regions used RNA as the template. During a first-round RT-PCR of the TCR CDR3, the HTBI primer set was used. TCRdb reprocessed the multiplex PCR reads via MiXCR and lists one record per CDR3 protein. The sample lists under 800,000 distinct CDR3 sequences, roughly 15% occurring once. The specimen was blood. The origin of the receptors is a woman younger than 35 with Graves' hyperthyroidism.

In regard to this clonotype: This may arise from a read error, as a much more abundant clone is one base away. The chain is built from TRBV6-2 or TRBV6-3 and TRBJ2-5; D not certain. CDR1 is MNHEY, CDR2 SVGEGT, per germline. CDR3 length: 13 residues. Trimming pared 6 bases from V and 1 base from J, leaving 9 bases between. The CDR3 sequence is CASSSTFQETQYF. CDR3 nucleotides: TGTGCCAGCAGCTCCACATTCCAAGAGACCCAGTACTTC.

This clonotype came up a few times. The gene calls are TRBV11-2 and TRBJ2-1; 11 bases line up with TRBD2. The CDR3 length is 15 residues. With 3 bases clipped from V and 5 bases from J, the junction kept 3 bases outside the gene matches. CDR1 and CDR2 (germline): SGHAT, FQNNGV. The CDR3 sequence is CASSLTSGTNNEQFF. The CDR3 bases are TGTGCCAGCAGCTTGACTAGCGGGACTAACAATGAGCAGTTCTTC. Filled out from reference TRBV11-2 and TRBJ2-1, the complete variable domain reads EAGVAQSPRYKIIEKRQSVAFWCNPISGHATLYWYQQILGQGPKLLIQFQNNGVVDDSQLPKDRFSAERLKGVDSTLKIQPAKLEDSAVYLCASSLTSGTNNEQFFGPGTRLTVL.

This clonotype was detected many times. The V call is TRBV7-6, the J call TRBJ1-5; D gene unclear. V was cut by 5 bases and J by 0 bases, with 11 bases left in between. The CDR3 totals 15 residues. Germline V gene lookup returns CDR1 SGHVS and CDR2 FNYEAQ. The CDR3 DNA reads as TGTGCCAGCAGCCTCCCCGGGTCTAGCAATCAGCCCCAGCATTTT. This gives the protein CASSLPGSSNQPQHF.

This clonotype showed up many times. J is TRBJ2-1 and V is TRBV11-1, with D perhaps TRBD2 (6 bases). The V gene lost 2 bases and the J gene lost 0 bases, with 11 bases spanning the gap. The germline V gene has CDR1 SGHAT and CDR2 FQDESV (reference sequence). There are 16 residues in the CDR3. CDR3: CASSLQAGFSYNEQFF. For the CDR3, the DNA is TGTGCCAGCAGCTTACAAGCGGGCTTCTCCTACAATGAGCAGTTCTTC.

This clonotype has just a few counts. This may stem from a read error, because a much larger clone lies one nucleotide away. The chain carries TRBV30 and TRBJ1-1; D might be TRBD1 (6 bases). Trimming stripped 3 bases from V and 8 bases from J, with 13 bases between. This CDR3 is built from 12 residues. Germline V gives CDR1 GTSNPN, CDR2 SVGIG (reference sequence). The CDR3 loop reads CAWSRGLMEAFF. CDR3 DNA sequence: TGTGCCTGGAGCAGGGGTCTAATGGAAGCTTTCTTT.

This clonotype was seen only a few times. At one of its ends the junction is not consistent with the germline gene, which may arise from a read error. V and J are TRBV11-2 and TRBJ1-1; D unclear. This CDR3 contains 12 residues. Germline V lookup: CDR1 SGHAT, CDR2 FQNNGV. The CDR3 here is CAGRPSVGWAFF. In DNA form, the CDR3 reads TGTGCCGGCAGACCCTCGGTAGGCTGGGCTTTCTTT.

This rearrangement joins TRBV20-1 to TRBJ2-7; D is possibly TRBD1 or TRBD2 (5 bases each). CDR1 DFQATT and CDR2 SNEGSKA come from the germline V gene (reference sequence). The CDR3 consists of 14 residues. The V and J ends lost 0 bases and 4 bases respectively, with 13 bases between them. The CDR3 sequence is CSARDSKRGYEQYF. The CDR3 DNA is TGCAGTGCTAGAGATAGCAAGAGGGGTTACGAGCAGTACTTC.

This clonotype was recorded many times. The CDR3 loop reads CASSLSSGRETQYF. Written as DNA, the CDR3 is TGTGCCAGCAGCCTTTCTAGCGGGAGGGAGACCCAGTACTTC. The chain employs TRBV3-1 and TRBJ2-5; 11 nucleotides agree with TRBD2. Germline V gene data show CDR1 as LGHDT and CDR2 as YNNKEL (reference sequence). CDR3 size: 14 residues. The V gene end was trimmed by 4 bases and the J gene end by 5 bases; junction bases not matched to a gene: 3.

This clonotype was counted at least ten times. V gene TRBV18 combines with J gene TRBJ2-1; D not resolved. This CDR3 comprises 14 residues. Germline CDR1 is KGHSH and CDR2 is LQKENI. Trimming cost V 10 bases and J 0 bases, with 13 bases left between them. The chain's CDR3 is CATRRVSSYNEQFF. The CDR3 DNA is TGTGCCACCCGACGGGTTAGCTCCTACAATGAGCAGTTCTTC.

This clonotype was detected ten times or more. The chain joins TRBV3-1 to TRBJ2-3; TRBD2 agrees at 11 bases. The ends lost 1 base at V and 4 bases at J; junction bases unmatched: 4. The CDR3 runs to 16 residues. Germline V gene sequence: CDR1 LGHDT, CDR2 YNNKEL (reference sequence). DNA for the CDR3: TGTGCCAGCAGCCAAGGGCTAGCGGGGGGACCAGATACGCAGTATTTT. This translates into CASSQGLAGGPDTQYF.

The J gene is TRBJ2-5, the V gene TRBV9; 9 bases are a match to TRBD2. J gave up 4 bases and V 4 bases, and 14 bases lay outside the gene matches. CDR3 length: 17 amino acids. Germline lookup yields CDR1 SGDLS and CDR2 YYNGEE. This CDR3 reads CASSTGTSSGSSETQYF. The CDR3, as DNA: TGTGCCAGCAGCACTGGGACTAGCTCGGGTTCCTCAGAGACCCAGTACTTC.

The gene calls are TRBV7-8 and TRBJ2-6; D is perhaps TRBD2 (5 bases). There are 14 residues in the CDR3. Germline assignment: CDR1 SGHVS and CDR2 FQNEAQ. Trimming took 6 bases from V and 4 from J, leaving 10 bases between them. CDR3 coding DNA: TGTGCCAGCAGACCGACTACGGGGGCCAACGTCCTGACTTTC. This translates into CASRPTTGANVLTF.

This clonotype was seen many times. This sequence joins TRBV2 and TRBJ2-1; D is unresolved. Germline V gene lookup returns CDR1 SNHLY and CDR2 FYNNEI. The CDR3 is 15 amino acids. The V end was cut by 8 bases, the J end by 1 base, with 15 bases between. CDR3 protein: CASHVEGESYNEQFF. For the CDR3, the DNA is TGTGCCAGCCATGTCGAAGGCGAGTCCTACAATGAGCAGTTCTTC. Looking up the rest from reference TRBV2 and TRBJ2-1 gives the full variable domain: EPEVTQTPSHQVTQMGQEVILRCVPISNHLYFYWYRQILGQKVEFLVSFYNNEISEKSEIFDDQFSVERPDGSNFTLKIRSTKLEDSAMYFCASHVEGESYNEQFFGPGTRLTVL.

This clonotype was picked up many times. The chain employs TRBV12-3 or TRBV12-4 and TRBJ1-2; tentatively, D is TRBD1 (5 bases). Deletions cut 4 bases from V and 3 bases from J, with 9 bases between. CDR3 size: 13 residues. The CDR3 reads CASSWGTDYGYTF. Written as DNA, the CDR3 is TGTGCCAGCAGTTGGGGGACGGACTATGGCTACACCTTC.

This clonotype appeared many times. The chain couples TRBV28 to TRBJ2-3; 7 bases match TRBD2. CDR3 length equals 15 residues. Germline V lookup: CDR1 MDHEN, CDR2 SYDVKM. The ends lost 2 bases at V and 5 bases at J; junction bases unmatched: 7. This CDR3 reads CASSLGSTSRDTQYF. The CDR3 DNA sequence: TGTGCCAGCAGTTTAGGGTCGACTAGCCGAGATACGCAGTATTTT.

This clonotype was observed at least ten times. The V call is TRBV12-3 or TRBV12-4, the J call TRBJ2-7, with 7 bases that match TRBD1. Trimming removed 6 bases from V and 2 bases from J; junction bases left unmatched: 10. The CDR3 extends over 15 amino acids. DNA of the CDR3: TGTGCCAGCAGCTATAGGACAGGACCCCCCTACGAGCAGTACTTC. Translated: CASSYRTGPPYEQYF.

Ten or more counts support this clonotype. As DNA, the CDR3 is TGTGCCAGCAGTTTGAGGGGGATCTACGAGCAGTACTTC. Its protein product is CASSLRGIYEQYF. V usage is TRBV12-3 or TRBV12-4 and J usage is TRBJ2-7; tentatively, D is TRBD1 (6 bases). Trimming shortened V by 3 bases and J by 3 bases, and 9 bases separated the two germline ends. This CDR3 is built from 13 residues.

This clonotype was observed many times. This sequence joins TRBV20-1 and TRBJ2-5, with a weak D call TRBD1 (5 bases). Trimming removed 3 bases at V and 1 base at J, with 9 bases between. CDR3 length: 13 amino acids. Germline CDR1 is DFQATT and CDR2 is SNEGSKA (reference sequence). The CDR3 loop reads CSARPRAQETQYF. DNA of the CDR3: TGCAGTGCTAGGCCCAGGGCCCAAGAGACCCAGTACTTC.

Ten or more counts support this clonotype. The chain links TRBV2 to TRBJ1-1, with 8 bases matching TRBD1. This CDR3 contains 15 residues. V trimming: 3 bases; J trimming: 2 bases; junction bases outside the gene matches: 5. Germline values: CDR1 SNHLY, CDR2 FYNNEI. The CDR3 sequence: CASSDGQGRNTEAFF. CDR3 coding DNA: TGTGCCAGCAGTGACGGACAGGGTAGAAACACTGAAGCTTTCTTT. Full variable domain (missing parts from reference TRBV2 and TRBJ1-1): EPEVTQTPSHQVTQMGQEVILRCVPISNHLYFYWYRQILGQKVEFLVSFYNNEISEKSEIFDDQFSVERPDGSNFTLKIRSTKLEDSAMYFCASSDGQGRNTEAFFGQGTRLTVV.

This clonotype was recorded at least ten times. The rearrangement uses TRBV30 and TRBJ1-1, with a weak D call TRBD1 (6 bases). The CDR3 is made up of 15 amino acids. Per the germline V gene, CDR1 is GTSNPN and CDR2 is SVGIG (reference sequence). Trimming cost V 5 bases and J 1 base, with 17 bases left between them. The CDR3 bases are TGTGCCTGGCTCTCAGGGGTACATAAGAACACTGAAGCTTTCTTT. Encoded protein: CAWLSGVHKNTEAFF.